A selection of T cell receptor beta chains follows, all from one sample in a study of identical twins. Each CDR3 protein is one row after TCRdb ran MiXCR on the 5' RACE reads. The sample consists of around 240,000 distinct CDR3 sequences, more than 9% of them appearing once. Sequences were obtained from memory T cells sorted from blood. The source of these receptors is a man aged 45-65 years in good health. Each CDR3 is given without its conserved first and last residue. The D gene is left open where the match is weak.

>TRBJ1-1|TRBV5-1|-
ASSQRLNTEAF
>TRBJ2-7|TRBV4-3|TRBD1
ASSQGVPGQGLSYEQY
>TRBJ1-4|TRBV5-1|TRBD1
ASSLQGAQNEKLF
>TRBJ2-3|TRBV11-1|-
ASSLDSVAGDTQY
>TRBJ2-3|TRBV29-1|TRBD1
SVGDRGRLSSTDTQY
>TRBJ2-1|TRBV28|TRBD1
ASSSPGTGNNEQF
>TRBJ2-2|TRBV4-1|TRBD2
ASSPAGLAGVGTGELF
>TRBJ2-3|TRBV5-1|TRBD2
ASSLPAGARLTDTQY
>TRBJ2-7|TRBV18|TRBD2
ASSPKAGGPHEQY
>TRBJ2-7|TRBV2|TRBD1
ASRSPGQGTYEQY
>TRBJ2-2|TRBV14|-
ASSQQHTGELF
>TRBJ1-2|TRBV7-9|-
ASSLDVEDNYGYT
>TRBJ1-1|TRBV18|-
ASSPLSDPGTFTEAF